Below, 22 T cell receptor beta chains from the same sample are listed, as sequenced in a study of spatial heterogeneity in lung cancer. Time point noted: sample taken at primary tumor resection. Overall study findings and caveats: Intratumoral expanded alpha and beta TCR counts were found to track tumor mutation counts.

Their antigens are not known. Via MiXCR, TCRdb re-called the 5' RACE reads, giving one row per CDR3 protein. Here the sample spans approximately 1,200 distinct CDR3 sequences, about 15% being singletons. Sample: lung tumor tissue, taken at surgery. These receptors all stem from a male donor with early-stage non-small cell lung cancer.

This clonotype qualifies as medium-sized. The rearrangement links TRBV28 to TRBJ2-2; possible D gene TRBD2, 5 bases. The V end lost 3 bases, the J end lost 5 bases, and 10 bases lay between the germline ends. The CDR3 loop spans 14 amino acids. Germline-derived CDR1 and CDR2 are MDHEN and SYDVKM. This chain's CDR3 is CASSFGGKTGELFF. Here the CDR3 DNA reads TGTGCCAGCAGTTTTGGAGGAAAGACCGGGGAGCTGTTTTTT.

This clonotype is medium-sized in the sample. The gene calls are TRBV5-5 and TRBJ1-1; TRBD1 aligns across 8 bases. Per the germline V gene, CDR1 is SGHKS and CDR2 is YYEKEE (reference sequence). CDR3 size: 14 residues. The junction had 16 bases not matched to a gene; V was cut back by 6 bases and J by 12 bases. The chain's CDR3 is CASTSKWTGKEPFF. CDR3 coding DNA: TGTGCCAGCACCTCGAAGTGGACAGGGAAAGAGCCTTTCTTT.

This clonotype counts as large. The rearrangement uses TRBV4-1 and TRBJ2-5, with 9 nucleotides matching TRBD1. Trimming at V came to 4 bases and at J to 2 bases, leaving 2 bases not matched to a gene. This CDR3 comprises 14 residues. Germline V gives CDR1 MGHRA, CDR2 YSYEKL. CDR3 protein: CASSRDRGQETQYF. The CDR3 coding sequence is TGCGCCAGCAGCCGAGACAGGGGGCAAGAGACCCAGTACTTC.

The chain carries TRBV7-3 and TRBJ2-5; unclear D gene. The ends were cut back, 1 base at V and 2 bases at J, with 5 bases in the middle. Germline V gives CDR1 SGHTA, CDR2 FQGTGA. The length of the CDR3 is 13 residues. The CDR3 here is CASSLRVQETQYF. The DNA of the CDR3 is TGTGCCAGCAGCTTAAGAGTTCAAGAGACCCAGTACTTC. Full variable domain (outside the CDR3, taken from reference TRBV7-3 and TRBJ2-5): GAGVSQTPSNKVTEKGKYVELRCDPISGHTALYWYRQSLGQGPEFLIYFQGTGAADDSGLPNDRFFAVRPEGSVSTLKIQRTERGDSAVYLCASSLRVQETQYFGPGTRLLVL.

By share, this clonotype ranks as medium-sized. The chain joins TRBV5-6 to TRBJ2-5; tentative D call: TRBD2 (6 bases). Germline assignment: CDR1 SGHDT and CDR2 YYEEEE. V was clipped by 0 bases and J by 0 bases, with 9 bases between them. This CDR3 is 15 amino acids long. CDR3 protein: CASSLARTNQETQYF. DNA for the CDR3: TGTGCCAGCAGCTTGGCCCGGACTAACCAAGAGACCCAGTACTTC.

The chain is built from TRBV15 and TRBJ2-2; 10 bases match TRBD1. The CDR3 is 14 residues long. Per the germline V gene, CDR1 is LNHNV and CDR2 is YYDKDF (reference sequence). Germline trimming cut 3 bases from V and 6 bases from J; bases unmatched to any gene: 1. In nucleotides, the CDR3 is TGTGCCACCAGCAGGGACAGGGGGGCCGGGGAGCTGTTTTTT. Translated: CATSRDRGAGELFF. The complete variable domain, with remaining parts taken from reference TRBV15 and TRBJ2-2, reads DAMVIQNPRYQVTQFGKPVTLSCSQTLNHNVMYWYQQKSSQAPKLLFHYYDKDFNNEADTPDNFQSRRPNTSFCFLDIRSPGLGDTAMYLCATSRDRGAGELFFGEGSRLTVL.

This clonotype was recorded a few times. This chain links TRBV7-2 with TRBJ2-1; TRBD1 agrees at 9 bases. V lost 4 bases and J lost 0; bases outside the gene matches: 7. The CDR3 is 17 residues long. The germline V gene has CDR1 SGHTA and CDR2 FQGNSA. As DNA, the CDR3 is TGTGCCAGCAGCTCGGACAGGGGCGCAAGCTCCTACAATGAGCAGTTCTTC. Amino acids: CASSSDRGASSYNEQFF. Complete variable domain (other parts from reference TRBV7-2 and TRBJ2-1): GAGVSQSPSNKVTEKGKDVELRCDPISGHTALYWYRQSLGQGLEFLIYFQGNSAPDKSGLPSDRFSAERTGGSVSTLTIQRTQQEDSAVYLCASSSDRGASSYNEQFFGPGTRLTVL.

This clonotype is labeled medium-sized. The chain joins TRBV29-1 to TRBJ2-5; tentative D call: TRBD1 (6 bases). Trimming cost V 8 bases and J 3 bases, with 13 bases left between them. The V gene's germline CDR1 is SQVTM and CDR2 ANQGSEA. The CDR3 length is 12 residues. CDR3 region: CSFGSGEETQYF. The CDR3 DNA reads TGCAGCTTTGGATCAGGGGAAGAGACCCAGTACTTC. Full variable domain (outside the CDR3, taken from reference TRBV29-1 and TRBJ2-5): SAVISQKPSRDICQRGTSLTIQCQVDSQVTMMFWYRQQPGQSLTLIATANQGSEATYESGFVIDKFPISRPNLTFSTLTVSNMSPEDSSIYLCSFGSGEETQYFGPGTRLLVL.

Relative to its sample, this clonotype is large. The chain couples TRBV5-1 to TRBJ2-6; a weak D match, TRBD1 (5 bases). Trimming removed 5 bases from V and 1 base from J, with 10 bases in between. The CDR3 runs to 15 residues. Germline CDR1 reads SGHRS; CDR2 reads YFSETQ. The CDR3 loop reads CASRQALSGANVLTF. The CDR3 bases are TGCGCCAGCAGACAGGCGCTTTCTGGGGCCAACGTCCTGACTTTC.

This clonotype ranks as medium-sized. V usage is TRBV20-1 and J usage is TRBJ1-1, with unresolved D. CDR3 length equals 12 residues. CDR1 DFQATT and CDR2 SNEGSKA come from the germline V gene (reference sequence). The V end lost 7 bases, the J end lost 1 base, and 10 bases lay between the germline ends. CDR3 DNA: TGCAGTGTACCGGGATCGAACACTGAAGCTTTCTTT. Protein sequence: CSVPGSNTEAFF.

J is TRBJ2-7 and V is TRBV11-2, with TRBD1 matching over 11 bases. The ends lost 6 bases at V and 5 bases at J; junction bases unmatched: 9. From germline, CDR1 is SGHAT and CDR2 FQNNGV. The CDR3 has 15 amino acids. Written as DNA, the CDR3 is TGTGCCAGCAGGGCCAGGGGACAGGGGGTTGACGAGCAGTACTTC. Translating it yields CASRARGQGVDEQYF.

This clonotype was observed a few times. V is TRBV19 and J is TRBJ1-5; 9 positions agree with TRBD1. Germline CDR1 is LNHDA and CDR2 is SQIVND (reference sequence). This CDR3 has 15 amino acids. V gave up 7 bases and J gave up 7 bases; unmatched junction bases: 11. This CDR3 is CASMGTGGARQPQHF. DNA for the CDR3: TGTGCCAGTATGGGAACAGGGGGCGCGAGACAGCCCCAGCATTTT.

This clonotype is large by share. The CDR3 spells CASTFADTQYF. The CDR3, as DNA: TGTGCCAGCACCTTCGCCGATACGCAGTATTTT. This rearrangement joins TRBV6-2 or TRBV6-3 to TRBJ2-3; D is unclear. V was cut by 7 bases and J by 6 bases, with 8 bases left in between. CDR1 MNHEY and CDR2 SVGEGT come from the germline V gene. The CDR3 sequence is 11 residues long.

The V and J genes are TRBV28 and TRBJ2-1; D may be TRBD2 (5 bases). Germline lookup yields CDR1 MDHEN and CDR2 SYDVKM. CDR3 length equals 15 residues. V dropped 2 bases and J dropped 2 bases, with 10 bases sitting between them. CDR3 bases: TGTGCCAGCAGTTTAGCGGGTGCTACCTACAATGAGCAGTTCTTC. Its protein is CASSLAGATYNEQFF.

In its sample, this clonotype ranks as medium-sized. This chain joins TRBV11-2 and TRBJ2-1; D is ambiguous. Germline-derived CDR1 and CDR2 are SGHAT and FQNNGV. This CDR3 spans 14 amino acids. V lost 6 bases to trimming and J lost 8 bases, with 17 bases between them. The CDR3 protein is CASSRVVASHEQFF. As DNA, the CDR3 is TGTGCCAGCAGTCGAGTAGTAGCATCCCATGAGCAGTTCTTC.

Sample share makes this clonotype medium-sized (0.01 to 0.1%). The chain joins TRBV5-1 to TRBJ1-2; D perhaps matches TRBD1 (5 bases). Trimming pared 2 bases from V and 6 bases from J, leaving 11 bases between. The CDR3 totals 13 residues. Germline V gives CDR1 SGHRS, CDR2 YFSETQ. As DNA, the CDR3 is TGCGCCAGCAGCTTTCAGGGTGGAAATGGCTACACCTTC. Translation: CASSFQGGNGYTF.

In this sample, this clonotype is medium-sized. The chain recombines TRBV3-1 with TRBJ1-1; D unclear. Germline V gene lookup returns CDR1 LGHDT and CDR2 YNNKEL (reference sequence). With 0 bases removed from V and 4 bases from J, the gap between germline ends came to 6 bases. The CDR3 has 13 residues. CDR3 loop: CASSQDLGTEAFF. CDR3 in DNA: TGTGCCAGCAGCCAAGATCTAGGCACTGAAGCTTTCTTT.

The rearrangement joins TRBV2 to TRBJ1-1; weak D call: TRBD1 (6 bases). V lost 8 bases and J 10 bases, leaving 20 bases between the germline ends. From germline, CDR1 is SNHLY and CDR2 FYNNEI. The length of the CDR3 is 13 residues. The CDR3: CASGQGPRVGAFF. As DNA, the CDR3 is TGTGCCAGCGGGCAGGGGCCGAGAGTGGGAGCTTTCTTT.

This clonotype is large. This chain uses TRBV27 with TRBJ1-2, with 7 bases lining up with TRBD1. Trimming cost V 5 bases and J 7 bases; bases outside gene matches: 7. The CDR3 spans 13 residues. Germline assignment: CDR1 MNHEY and CDR2 SMNVEV (reference sequence). The CDR3 coding sequence is TGTGCCAGCAGTCCGACAGGGAGAGTTGGCTACACCTTC. Translated, it gives CASSPTGRVGYTF.

This clonotype ranks as medium-sized (0.01 to 0.1%). The V gene is TRBV13, the J gene TRBJ2-1; perhaps TRBD1 as D (5 bases). This CDR3 is built from 14 residues. In germline, CDR1 is PRHDT, CDR2 FYEKMQ (reference sequence). Between the trimmed V and J ends, which lost 2 bases and 4 bases, there was a span of 9 bases. DNA of the CDR3: TGTGCCAGCAGCTTATTTTCAGGGTACAATGAGCAGTTCTTC. This codes for CASSLFSGYNEQFF.

This clonotype is classed as medium-sized. This rearrangement joins TRBV10-3 to TRBJ2-2; 7 nucleotides align to TRBD2. Germline trimming cut 6 bases from V and 5 bases from J; bases unmatched to any gene: 9. Germline V gene lookup returns CDR1 ENHRY and CDR2 SYGVKD. This CDR3 has 15 amino acids. CDR3 residues: CAIRRSGDHTGELFF. For the CDR3, the DNA is TGTGCCATCAGGCGAAGCGGGGACCATACCGGGGAGCTGTTTTTT.

By frequency in the sample, this clonotype is large. V and J are TRBV19 and TRBJ1-4; D unresolved. The CDR3 sequence is 17 residues long. Trimming left V 4 bases short and J 5 bases short, with 20 bases between. Germline values: CDR1 LNHDA, CDR2 SQIVND (reference sequence). CDR3 amino acids: CASSTARWGAENEKLFF. The CDR3 coding sequence is TGTGCCAGTAGTACCGCCCGATGGGGAGCCGAAAATGAAAAACTGTTTTTT.